These 29 T cell receptor beta chains came from one sample sequenced in a study of blood T cell dynamics during melanoma immunotherapy (TCRdb year 2020). Interpreted using the paper, the time point label stands for: pre-treatment baseline. To prepare the library, the immunoSEQ multiplex PCR assay was applied. Here the immuneACCESS table is served through TCRdb, limited to in-frame sequences with V and J called. Missing clones are a known gap in these copies; in checked studies unresolved V genes cover under half, and the rest lacks a known reason. In all, the sample holds approximately 15,000 clones, and around 84% of those were seen once. The ten largest clones capture 4.4% of the sample. The starting material was blood, obtained from a patient treated with checkpoint blockade. The receptor source for this set is a human donor with melanoma.

The chain joins TRBV2 to TRBJ2-5; 9 bases align to TRBD1. Trimming at V came to 6 bases and at J to 4 bases, leaving 0 bases not matched to a gene. CDR1 and CDR2 from the germline V gene are SNHLY and FYNNEI. The CDR3 consists of 12 residues. CDR3 bases: TGTGCCAGCAGGGACAGGGGAGAGACCCAGTACTTC. This encodes CASRDRGETQYF.

This chain connects TRBV28 to TRBJ2-1; D is ambiguous. Germline CDR1 is MDHEN and CDR2 is SYDVKM. The V end lost 3 bases, the J end lost 12 bases, and 18 bases lay between the germline ends. The CDR3 is 14 residues long. The CDR3 DNA sequence: TGTGCCAGCAGTTTGGCCTCGGTGCGGTATGGGCAGTTCTTC. Translated: CASSLASVRYGQFF.

This clone has a handful of counts. This sequence joins TRBV9 and TRBJ2-1; D is tentatively TRBD1 or TRBD2 (5 bases each). Germline V gene lookup returns CDR1 SGDLS and CDR2 YYNGEE. V was pared by 3 bases and J by 10 bases, with 14 bases between. This CDR3 contains 13 residues. Written as DNA, the CDR3 is TGTGCCAGCAGCGCCGATCCGGGACGGGAGCAGTTCTTC. This translates into CASSADPGREQFF.

This clone was seen just once. This chain uses TRBV19 with TRBJ2-7; 7 positions match TRBD1. CDR3 size: 14 residues. V trimming: 6 bases; J trimming: 2 bases; junction bases outside the gene matches: 7. The germline V gene encodes CDR1 LNHDA and CDR2 SQIVND (reference sequence). The CDR3 reads CASRITGDAYEQYF. CDR3 DNA sequence: TGTGCCAGTAGAATCACAGGGGACGCCTACGAGCAGTACTTC.

The chain joins TRBV19 to TRBJ1-1, with 7 bases matching TRBD1. Trimming at V came to 8 bases and at J to 3 bases, leaving 6 bases not matched to a gene. The CDR3 consists of 13 residues. Germline CDR1 is LNHDA and CDR2 is SQIVND (reference sequence). This chain's CDR3 is CASRSQGDTEAFF. In DNA form, the CDR3 reads TGTGCCAGTCGCAGTCAGGGGGACACTGAAGCTTTCTTT.

The chain couples TRBV6-1 to TRBJ1-2; TRBD1 matches 7 bases. Per germline, CDR1 MNHNS and CDR2 SASEGT. The CDR3 runs 15 residues. V was clipped by 6 bases and J by 3 bases; unmatched bases: 10. CDR3 region: CASSPRTQGDYGYTF. CDR3 nucleotide sequence: TGTGCCAGCAGCCCCAGGACCCAGGGGGACTATGGCTACACCTTC.

V gene TRBV27 combines with J gene TRBJ2-7, with D perhaps TRBD2 (5 bases). Between the trimmed V and J ends, which lost 2 bases and 2 bases, there was a span of 7 bases. Germline V CDR1 and CDR2: MNHEY, SMNVEV (reference sequence). This CDR3 region has 13 residues. The CDR3 sequence is CASSLRAAYEQYF. Here the CDR3 DNA reads TGTGCCAGCAGTTTAAGAGCGGCCTACGAGCAGTACTTC.

This clone has only a few counts. The gene calls are TRBV9 and TRBJ2-7, with D perhaps being TRBD1 or TRBD2 (6 bases each). V was cut by 2 bases and J by 7 bases, with 16 bases left in between. The CDR3 covers 14 residues. The germline CDR1 and CDR2 sequences are SGDLS and YYNGEE. Here the CDR3 reads CASSVGAGNGEQYF. Written as DNA, the CDR3 is TGTGCCAGCAGCGTGGGGGCGGGGAATGGGGAGCAGTACTTC.

The chain is built from TRBV5-8 and TRBJ2-2; D gene unclear. The CDR3 spans 15 residues. In germline, CDR1 is SGHTS, CDR2 YDEGEE. Trimming shortened V by 6 bases and J by 0 bases, and 12 bases separated the two germline ends. The CDR3 DNA reads TGTGCCAGCACCCAACGGCTGTCGAACACCGGGGAGCTGTTTTTT. This encodes CASTQRLSNTGELFF.

V gene TRBV11-2 combines with J gene TRBJ1-1, with TRBD1 matching over 7 bases. Germline assignment: CDR1 SGHAT and CDR2 FQNNGV. This CDR3 comprises 15 residues. V trimming: 5 bases; J trimming: 0 bases; junction bases outside the gene matches: 6. The CDR3 loop is CASSLSGQVNTEAFF. The CDR3 bases are TGTGCCAGCAGCCTCTCCGGACAGGTGAACACTGAAGCTTTCTTT.

The V call is TRBV15, the J call TRBJ1-1, with D possibly being TRBD1 (5 bases). There are 15 residues in the CDR3. V lost 4 bases, J lost 3 bases, and 15 bases lay in between. The germline V gene encodes CDR1 LNHNV and CDR2 YYDKDF (reference sequence). The DNA of the CDR3 is TGTGCCACCAGCATATTGGGGCTGGCGGACACTGAAGCTTTCTTT. It encodes CATSILGLADTEAFF.

This chain connects TRBV2 to TRBJ1-4, with 7 bases aligning to TRBD1. The germline gives CDR1 SNHLY, CDR2 FYNNEI. Losses at the gene ends were 3 bases for V and 4 bases for J; bases not matched to a gene: 5. CDR3 length: 15 residues. The CDR3 here is CASSDGTEVNEKLFF. The CDR3, as DNA: TGTGCCAGCAGTGATGGGACAGAGGTTAATGAAAAACTGTTTTTT. Variable domain in full (rest from reference TRBV2 and TRBJ1-4): EPEVTQTPSHQVTQMGQEVILRCVPISNHLYFYWYRQILGQKVEFLVSFYNNEISEKSEIFDDQFSVERPDGSNFTLKIRSTKLEDSAMYFCASSDGTEVNEKLFFGSGTQLSVL.

V and J are TRBV30 and TRBJ2-1; D is unresolved. This CDR3 is built from 16 residues. Germline-derived CDR1 and CDR2 are GTSNPN and SVGIG (reference sequence). Trimming took 8 bases from V and 0 from J, leaving 20 bases between them. DNA for the CDR3: TGTGCCGGTAGCCTGGGGTATTCGTCCTCCTACAATGAGCAGTTCTTC. Its translation is CAGSLGYSSSYNEQFF. The whole variable domain, remainder taken from reference TRBV30 and TRBJ2-1, is SQTIHQWPATLVQPVGSPLSLECTVEGTSNPNLYWYRQAAGRGLQLLFYSVGIGQISSEVPQNLSASRPQDRQFILSSKKLLLSDSGFYLCAGSLGYSSSYNEQFFGPGTRLTVL.

The chain employs TRBV2 and TRBJ1-3; 9 bases map to TRBD1. Per the germline V gene, CDR1 is SNHLY and CDR2 is FYNNEI. V trimming: 5 bases; J trimming: 4 bases; junction bases outside the gene matches: 3. The CDR3 covers 14 residues. CDR3 loop: CASSHRGLGNTIYF. In nucleotides, the CDR3 is TGTGCCAGCAGTCACAGGGGGCTCGGAAACACCATATATTTT.

V and J are TRBV7-3 and TRBJ2-7; 8 nucleotides align to TRBD1. The CDR3 is 14 residues long. Germline-derived CDR1 and CDR2 are SGHTA and FQGTGA. V trimming: 5 bases; J trimming: 5 bases; junction bases outside the gene matches: 8. The CDR3 nucleotides read TGTGCCAGCAGCGCAGGGACAGGCATTCACGAGCAGTACTTC. Translated: CASSAGTGIHEQYF.

J is TRBJ2-7 and V is TRBV15; D is ambiguous. Germline lookup yields CDR1 LNHNV and CDR2 YYDKDF (reference sequence). With 0 bases removed from V and 4 bases from J, the gap between germline ends came to 10 bases. CDR3 size: 14 residues. DNA of the CDR3: TGTGCCACCAGCAGAGATCTCGCCGGTTACGAGCAGTACTTC. It codes for CATSRDLAGYEQYF.

This clone showed up just a few times. The chain uses TRBV6-5 and TRBJ2-3; no reliable D call. CDR1 MNHEY and CDR2 SVGAGI come from the germline V gene. The CDR3 length is 15 residues. Trimming stripped 0 bases from V and 2 bases from J, with 9 bases between. In nucleotides, the CDR3 is TGTGCCAGCAGTTACTCGCAGGTTGTCACAGATACGCAGTATTTT. Its translation is CASSYSQVVTDTQYF.

CDR3 in DNA: TGTGCCAGCAGCCAAGAGAACAGGGGCTGGAATGAGCAGTTCTTC. It specifies CASSQENRGWNEQFF. This chain links TRBV14 with TRBJ2-1; TRBD1 matches at 7 bases. Germline V gene data show CDR1 as SGHDN and CDR2 as FVKESK. Germline trimming cut 0 bases from V and 7 bases from J; bases unmatched to any gene: 6. The CDR3 spans 15 residues.

The chain links TRBV25-1 to TRBJ1-2, with D perhaps matching TRBD1 (6 bases). V was shortened by 1 base and J by 0 bases, with 15 bases between the two germline ends. The CDR3 spans 17 residues. The germline V gene encodes CDR1 MGHDK and CDR2 SYGVNS. The CDR3 loop reads CASSEFGGSQANYGYTF. The CDR3 DNA reads TGTGCCAGCAGTGAATTTGGGGGCAGCCAAGCTAACTATGGCTACACCTTC.

V usage is TRBV6-5 and J usage is TRBJ2-1; D uncertain. The V gene's germline CDR1 is MNHEY and CDR2 SVGAGI. V shed 2 bases and J shed 3 bases, with 8 bases lying between them. There are 14 residues in the CDR3. DNA for the CDR3: TGTGCCAGCAGTTACGGCGGCCTCTACAATGAGCAGTTCTTC. Translation: CASSYGGLYNEQFF.

The chain combines TRBV29-1 with TRBJ1-1; the D is unclear. V lost 5 bases, J lost 0 bases, and 10 bases lay in between. This CDR3 has 13 amino acids. Germline CDR1 SQVTM, CDR2 ANQGSEA. CDR3: CSVLQALNTEAFF. The CDR3 DNA reads TGCAGCGTTCTCCAGGCCTTGAACACTGAAGCTTTCTTT. Looking up the rest from reference TRBV29-1 and TRBJ1-1 gives the full variable domain: SAVISQKPSRDICQRGTSLTIQCQVDSQVTMMFWYRQQPGQSLTLIATANQGSEATYESGFVIDKFPISRPNLTFSTLTVSNMSPEDSSIYLCSVLQALNTEAFFGQGTRLTVV.

This clone appeared a single time. The chain recombines TRBV15 with TRBJ1-1; D might be TRBD1 (5 bases). The CDR3 covers 15 residues. Trimming removed 2 bases at V and 3 bases at J, with 13 bases between. Germline-derived CDR1 and CDR2 are LNHNV and YYDKDF (reference sequence). CDR3 nucleotide sequence: TGTGCCACCAGCAGACCTTCCGGGGCCGACACTGAAGCTTTCTTT. Translated, it gives CATSRPSGADTEAFF. The full variable domain, its missing parts supplied by reference TRBV15 and TRBJ1-1, is DAMVIQNPRYQVTQFGKPVTLSCSQTLNHNVMYWYQQKSSQAPKLLFHYYDKDFNNEADTPDNFQSRRPNTSFCFLDIRSPGLGDTAMYLCATSRPSGADTEAFFGQGTRLTVV.

The CDR3 spells CASSMEGRNSNQPQHF. Here the CDR3 DNA reads TGTGCCAGCTCTATGGAGGGACGGAATAGCAATCAGCCCCAGCATTTT. The gene calls are TRBV9 and TRBJ1-5, with D possibly being TRBD1 (5 bases). The germline V gene encodes CDR1 SGDLS and CDR2 YYNGEE. The V end lost 7 bases, the J end lost 0 bases, and 17 bases lay between the germline ends. The CDR3 extends over 16 amino acids.

The genes are TRBV14 and TRBJ2-3, with 7 nucleotides matching TRBD1. Per the germline V gene, CDR1 is SGHDN and CDR2 is FVKESK. The CDR3 has 18 residues. The V gene end was trimmed by 0 bases and the J gene end by 3 bases; junction bases not matched to a gene: 12. The CDR3 nucleotides read TGTGCCAGCAGCCAAGAAGCTTGGGGGACAGTCGTAACAGATACGCAGTATTTT. Translating it yields CASSQEAWGTVVTDTQYF.

This chain connects TRBV5-1 to TRBJ2-7, with 7 bases aligning to TRBD2. Germline lookup yields CDR1 SGHRS and CDR2 YFSETQ. The CDR3 extends over 15 amino acids. Germline trimming cut 0 bases from V and 7 bases from J; bases unmatched to any gene: 10. Here the CDR3 DNA reads TGCGCCAGCAGCTTGGCCTCGGGGACTACGGGGGAGCAGTACTTC. Translated, it gives CASSLASGTTGEQYF.

This chain uses TRBV12-5 with TRBJ2-2; no reliable D call. This CDR3 spans 17 amino acids. Trimming took 2 bases from V and 1 from J, leaving 14 bases between them. Germline V gives CDR1 LGHNT, CDR2 FRNRAP. CDR3 in DNA: TGTGCTAGTGGTTTGCCGCGGCTTCGAGTGAACACCGGGGAGCTGTTTTTT. This sequence encodes CASGLPRLRVNTGELFF. Full variable domain (missing parts from reference TRBV12-5 and TRBJ2-2): DARVTQTPRHKVTEMGQEVTMRCQPILGHNTVFWYRQTMMQGLELLAYFRNRAPLDDSGMPKDRFSAEMPDATLATLKIQPSEPRDSAVYFCASGLPRLRVNTGELFFGEGSRLTVL.

The rearrangement uses TRBV11-2 and TRBJ2-3; D perhaps matches TRBD2 (7 bases). The V end lost 6 bases, the J end lost 5 bases, and 15 bases lay between the germline ends. Germline V gene data show CDR1 as SGHAT and CDR2 as FQNNGV. The CDR3 is made up of 14 amino acids. The CDR3 nucleotides are TGTGCCAGCAGTAGGGGGGGATTGGGAGATACGCAGTATTTT. Amino acids: CASSRGGLGDTQYF.

This clone is a singleton in its sample. The genes are TRBV7-2 and TRBJ2-3, with D uncertain. From germline, CDR1 is SGHTA and CDR2 FQGNSA. The V end was cut by 1 base, the J end by 11 bases, with 10 bases between. CDR3 length: 12 residues. CDR3 bases: TGTGCCAGCAGCTTAGACGCCGACGAGCAGTATTTT. Protein sequence: CASSLDADEQYF.

The chain uses TRBV18 and TRBJ2-1; D is uncertain. Germline CDR1 and CDR2: KGHSH and LQKENI. With 2 bases removed from V and 8 bases from J, the gap between germline ends came to 10 bases. This CDR3 region has 13 residues. The CDR3 bases are TGTGCCAGCTCACCATCGCAGGTCTATGAGCAGTTCTTC. It specifies CASSPSQVYEQFF.